The 2 T cell receptor beta chains below all came from one sample that was sequenced in a study of blood T cell repertoires in COVID-19. The data were produced by immunoSEQ multiplex PCR, yet TCRdb's version contains in-frame clones alone and is incomplete. The sample has about 120,000 clones, about four fifths seen once. Sequenced material: PBMCs or T cells enriched from blood (not recorded which). The receptors were sampled from a woman younger than 45 who had recovered from COVID-19.

The genes are TRBV29-1 and TRBJ1-1; 9 bases fit TRBD1. There are 14 residues in the CDR3. The germline CDR1 and CDR2 sequences are SQVTM and ANQGSEA. Trimming cost V 7 bases and J 2 bases; bases outside gene matches: 8. The CDR3 DNA sequence: TGCAGCGCAGGGACAGGGCGGGTCAACACTGAAGCTTTCTTT. Translation gives CSAGTGRVNTEAFF.

This rearrangement joins TRBV3-1 (or the pseudogene TRBV3-2) to TRBJ2-2, with D maybe TRBD1 (6 bases). Germline assignment: CDR1 LGHDT and CDR2 YNNKEL (reference sequence). CDR3 size: 16 residues. V gave up 0 bases and J gave up 5 bases, with 13 bases separating them. The CDR3 DNA reads TGTGCCAGCAGCCAAGAGGTCCAGGGGAAGACCGGGGAGCTGTTTTTT. Its translation is CASSQEVQGKTGELFF.